This TCR beta chain was captured by sequencing in a study of T cell responses to AZD1222 COVID-19 vaccine. Overall study context: Second-dose recipients at about 4 or about 12 weeks were treated as one pooled group.

General study results and limits: Females made up more of the donors, who were largely white British, and clonal diversity may have come out too low. Spike-specific TCR breadth and depth went up after people got two AZD1222 doses. At study baseline, merely over 5 AZD1222 recipients were seropositive.

Notes on this clone: Antigen unknown.

Germline V gene sequence: CDR1 LNHDA, CDR2 SQIVND (reference sequence). V was clipped by 8 bases and J by 7 bases, with 9 bases between them. The CDR3 is 11 residues long. The repertoire was sequenced with immunoSEQ multiplex PCR; TCRdb's copy has only in-frame clones and lacks some. The sample consists of about 170,000 clones, 87% of them appearing once. This specimen consisted of peripheral blood, obtained on day 0 of AZD1222 vaccination. The chain couples TRBV19 to TRBJ2-1; perhaps TRBD2 as D (6 bases). This TCR was recovered from an adult in good health. This chain's CDR3 is CASQGGNEQFF. The CDR3 DNA follows: TGTGCCAGTCAGGGAGGAAATGAGCAGTTCTTC.